The clone carrying this TCR beta chain occurred a few times. These data belong to a study of blood T cells in healthy people across ages. The CDR3 covers 14 residues. CDR1 and CDR2 from the germline V gene are LNHDA and SQIVND (reference sequence). The ends were cut back, 4 bases at V and 3 bases at J, with 10 bases in the middle. A second about 7 to 11 cycle PCR used barcoded and J-beta primers. Each CDR3 protein gets one entry after TCRdb re-called the 5' RACE reads with MiXCR. The sample lists about 1.1 million distinct CDR3 sequences; less than 45% were seen once. Source material: blood. The receptor's source is a man aged 18 to 29 in good health. The chain combines TRBV19 with TRBJ2-1; the D gene is possibly TRBD1 (6 bases). In DNA, the CDR3 is TGTGCCAGTAGTAACCGGGACAACTACAATGAGCAGTTCTTC. It yields the protein CASSNRDNYNEQFF.